This entry is about one T cell receptor (beta chain). These data originate in a study of cytotoxic CD8 clonotypes in ibrutinib-treated CLL. Germline CDR1 is MNHNS and CDR2 is SASEGT. The length of the CDR3 is 13 residues. Trimming cost V 6 bases and J 7 bases, with 15 bases left between them. Profiled with immunoSEQ multiplex PCR; TCRdb holds only in-frame clones, not every one. The table shows under 300,000 clones, with roughly three quarters occurring only once. The TCR was taken from a human donor with chronic lymphocytic leukemia. The source was PBMCs, collected at disease progression, from a patient treated with ibrutinib. J is TRBJ2-5 and V is TRBV6-1; possibly TRBD1 for D (5 bases). DNA for the CDR3: TGTGCCAGCAGCGCGCCCCGTCAGGGGACCCAGTACTTC. This codes for CASSAPRQGTQYF.